This T cell receptor (beta chain) was found in a study of CD8 T cells in Susac syndrome (dated by TCRdb to the late 2010s). About the study as a whole: Of the Susac syndrome patients who were sequenced, roughly 8 were in clinical remission while six had clinically active disease. At blood withdrawal, Susac syndrome patients were either therapy-naive, taking corticosteroids (in some cases with IVIg as well), or taking IVIg alone. Repertoire sequencing was used to test whether CD8+ T cell activation and differentiation in Susac syndrome was antigen driven. Findings and caveats that apply to the study as a whole: The CD4+ T cell repertoire of patients with Susac syndrome showed no detectable clonal expansion. The TCR sequencing and HLA analysis was acknowledged to have included a relatively small number of individuals.

Peripheral blood CD8+ and CD4+ T cells from healthy donors, Susac syndrome patients and multiple sclerosis patients were profiled by high-throughput TCR beta sequencing. The Susac syndrome patients fulfilled recently defined diagnostic criteria for definite or probable disease. CD8+ TEMRA cells were enriched by FACS, while bulk CD8+ and CD4+ T cells were purified by magnetic negative isolation. Blood was drawn into EDTA tubes, processed within 24 hours, and PBMCs were isolated by density gradient centrifugation. PBMCs intended for TCR sequencing were cryopreserved in liquid nitrogen and thawed later in a water bath at 37 degrees C. Purity of sorted or isolated CD4+, CD8+ and CD8+ TEMRA cells was at least 90%. This clonotype was seen more than once but under ten times. What antigen it recognizes has not been identified. Base quality data are lacking; no much larger clone is found one base away. RNA was extracted using the RNeasy kit, and roughly 0.5 to 1 microgram was reverse transcribed with random hexamers. The immunoSEQ multiplex PCR assay, which covers 54 Vbeta and 13 Jbeta segments, was used to amplify TCR beta CDR3 regions. PCR amplification bias was corrected using a synthetic template baseline for primer optimization and computational correction. Processing in the source paper ran as follows. Reads were annotated to V, D and J genes per IMGT and analyzed with immunoSEQ Analyzer, keeping only productive sequences. Clonality was calculated as one minus the Shannon entropy normalized by log2 of the number of productive unique sequences. For each patient and control, public and private clones were evaluated within the 100 most prevalent clones. A clone was defined as Susac-specific if it was absent from the healthy and MS cohorts, from 1052 published viral clones and from other ImmuneACCESS disease sequences. TCRdb handled the public reads itself, with Q25 trimming in fastp and clone calling in MiXCR, and kept productive beta chains. Rows matching on CDR3 protein sequence are summarized as one entry with the most common DNA and genes. The V and J calls come from TCRdb's annotation, not from the publication. The sample table holds 130,000 or so distinct CDR3 sequences, of which just over 95% were seen once. Clones ranked in the top ten supply less than 0.15% of the sample.

The germline V gene (reference sequence) provides CDR1 DFQATT and CDR2 SNEGSKA. V loses 0 bases at its end and J loses 4 bases; junction bases beyond the gene matches: 1. Spanning cysteine to phenylalanine, the CDR3 consists of 13 amino acids. Just CDR3 DNA is preserved here, 39 bases in frame from base 1. This receptor was taken from a human donor with Susac syndrome. The sample was CD4+ T cells from PBMCs. The V gene is TRBV20-1 and the J gene is TRBJ1-2; 8 bases in the middle match TRBD1. The CDR3 region: CSARDRGLYGYTF. The DNA sequence is TGCAGTGCTAGAGACAGGGGGCTCTATGGCTACACCTTC.